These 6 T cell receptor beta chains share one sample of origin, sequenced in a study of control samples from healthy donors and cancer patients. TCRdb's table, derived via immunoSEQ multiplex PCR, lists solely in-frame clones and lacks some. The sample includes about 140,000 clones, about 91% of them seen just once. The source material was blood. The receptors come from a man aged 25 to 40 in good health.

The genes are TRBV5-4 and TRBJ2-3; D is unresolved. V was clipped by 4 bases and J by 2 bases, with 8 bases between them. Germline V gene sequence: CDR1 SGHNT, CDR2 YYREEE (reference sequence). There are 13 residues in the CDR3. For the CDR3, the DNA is TGTGCCAGCAGCCGCGAGCCCACAGATACGCAGTATTTT. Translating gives CASSREPTDTQYF.

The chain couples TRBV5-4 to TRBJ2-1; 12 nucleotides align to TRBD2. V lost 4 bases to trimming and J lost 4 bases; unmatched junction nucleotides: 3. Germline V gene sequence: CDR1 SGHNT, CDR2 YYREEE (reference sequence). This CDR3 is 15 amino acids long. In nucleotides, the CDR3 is TGTGCCAGCAGCCCGCTAGCGGGGGGGTACAATGAGCAGTTCTTC. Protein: CASSPLAGGYNEQFF.

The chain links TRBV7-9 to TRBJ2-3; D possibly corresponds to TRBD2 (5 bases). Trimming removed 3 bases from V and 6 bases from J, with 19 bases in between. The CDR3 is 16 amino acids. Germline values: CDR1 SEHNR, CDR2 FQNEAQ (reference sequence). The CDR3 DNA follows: TGTGCCAGCAGCTTTGACGGACCAAGCGGCAGGGATACGCAGTATTTT. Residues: CASSFDGPSGRDTQYF.

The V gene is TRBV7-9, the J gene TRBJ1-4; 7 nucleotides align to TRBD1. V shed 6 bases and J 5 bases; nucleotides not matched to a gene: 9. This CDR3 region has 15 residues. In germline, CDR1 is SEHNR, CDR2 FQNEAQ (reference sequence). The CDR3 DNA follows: TGTGCCAGCAGGCAAGCGGGACAGTTAAATGAAAAACTGTTTTTT. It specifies CASRQAGQLNEKLFF.

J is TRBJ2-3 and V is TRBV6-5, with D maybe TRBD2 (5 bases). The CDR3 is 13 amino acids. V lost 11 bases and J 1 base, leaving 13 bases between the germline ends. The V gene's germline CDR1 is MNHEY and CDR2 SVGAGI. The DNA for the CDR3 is TGTGCCTCTGGCTGGGGAGGCACAGATACGCAGTATTTT. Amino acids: CASGWGGTDTQYF.

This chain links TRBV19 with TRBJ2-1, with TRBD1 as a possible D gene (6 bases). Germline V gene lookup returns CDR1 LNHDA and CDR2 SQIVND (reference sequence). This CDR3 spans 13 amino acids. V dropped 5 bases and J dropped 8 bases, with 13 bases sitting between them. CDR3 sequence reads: CASSRGRGYEQFF. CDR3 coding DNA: TGTGCCAGTAGTCGGGGCAGGGGCTATGAGCAGTTCTTC.